These T cell receptor beta chains were read from a single sample in a study of blood T cells in healthy people across ages. TCRdb re-called the 5' RACE reads with MiXCR, one entry per CDR3 protein. The table lists more than 900,000 distinct CDR3 sequences, around 25% of them singletons, with about 0.69% in the top ten. These data also featured in a second study, about T cells of mothers and their children.

The material sequenced was blood. The receptors stem from a girl aged 2-10 years in good health. Both conserved end residues are part of each CDR3. A D gene is named only where the DNA matches it firmly. The listing skips clone size in some rows; elsewhere it reads once, few, many or a size class.

TRBJ2-5 | TRBV7-9 | few | . | TGTGCCAGCAGCTTAGATGTAGTGAGGGAGACCCAGTACTTC | CASSLDVVRETQYF
TRBJ1-4 | TRBV29-1 | few | . | TGCAGCGCCACTTTCGGGGTTTTTGCAACTAATGAAAAACTGTTTTTT | CSATFGVFATNEKLFF
TRBJ2-1 | TRBV5-1 | . | . | TGCGCCAGCAGCGGGGGCTCCCACCTTACTCCCCTACTATACAATGAGCAGTTCTTC | CASSGGSHLTPLLYNEQFF
TRBJ1-1 | TRBV12-3/TRBV12-4 | . | . | TGTGCCAGCAGTGGGGGTTTCCCCTGGACTGAAGCTTTCTTT | CASSGGFPWTEAFF
TRBJ2-1 | TRBV24-1 | . | TRBD1 | TGTGCCACCAGTCACAGCGAAACCGGGACAGCCAATGAGCAGTTCTTC | CATSHSETGTANEQFF
TRBJ2-2 | TRBV20-1 | . | . | TGCAGTGCTAGAGTCGGAGGTGGGGGGGCAGTATCCGGGGAGCTGTTTTTT | CSARVGGGGAVSGELFF
TRBJ2-5 | TRBV7-9 | many | TRBD2 | TGTGCCAGCAGCTCGGGACTAGGAGGGGAGACCCAGTACTTC | CASSSGLGGETQYF
TRBJ2-5 | TRBV2 | few | . | TGTGCCAGTGTATTAGCGGCTCAAGAGACCCAGTACTTC | CASVLAAQETQYF
TRBJ1-1 | TRBV28 | . | . | TGTGCCAGCAGTTTACCTGACGGTGAAGCTTTCTTT | CASSLPDGEAFF
TRBJ1-5 | TRBV15 | . | TRBD1 | TGTGCCACCAGCAGACTTGTACGGACAGGGGACGATCAGCCCCAGCATTTT | CATSRLVRTGDDQPQHF
TRBJ1-1 | TRBV7-2 | . | . | TGTGCCAGCAGCTTAGTAGGGGGGCTCAAGTCTGAAGCTTTCTTT | CASSLVGGLKSEAFF
TRBJ2-7 | TRBV7-8 | . | TRBD1 | TGTGCCAGCAGCTCACACAGGGGGCTGGCCGAGCAGTACTTC | CASSSHRGLAEQYF
TRBJ2-3 | TRBV6-1 | once | . | TGTGCCAGCAGTCCTCCCTATTCGGCTGCACCCTCCACAGATACGCAGTATTTT | CASSPPYSAAPSTDTQYF
TRBJ2-5 | TRBV29-1 | . | . | TGCAGCGCCGCGCAGGGGGGTCAAGAGACCCAGTACTTC | CSAAQGGQETQYF
TRBJ2-5 | TRBV9 | . | . | TGTGCCAGCAGCGTAGGTTCCAGGGACCAAGAGACCCAGTACTTC | CASSVGSRDQETQYF
TRBJ1-4 | TRBV29-1 | many | . | TGCAGCGTCGCCCAGGGCGGCCGAAATGAAAAACTGTTTTTT | CSVAQGGRNEKLFF
TRBJ1-1 | TRBV5-5 | . | . | TGTGCCAGCAGCTTGAACGTCGGGGTGCCCCTTGGGGGTGAAGCTTTCTTT | CASSLNVGVPLGGEAFF
TRBJ2-3 | TRBV6-5 | few | TRBD2 | TGTGCCAGCAGTTACGCTGCGGGGGGCTCCACAGATACGCAGTATTTT | CASSYAAGGSTDTQYF
TRBJ2-7 | TRBV7-3 | few | TRBD1 | TGTGCCAGCAGCGCTACCCGGGACAGCACCTACGAGCAGTACTTC | CASSATRDSTYEQYF
TRBJ2-7 | TRBV7-9 | . | . | TGTGCCAGCAGCTTAGTTTCTGGGCCCGAGCAGTACTTC | CASSLVSGPEQYF
TRBJ2-3 | TRBV7-2 | . | TRBD2 | TGTGCCAGCAGCTTTTCGACTAGCGAGGGGGATACGCAGTATTTT | CASSFSTSEGDTQYF
TRBJ1-4 | TRBV20-1 | few | TRBD1 | TGCAGTGCAAATCCAGGGGGATTGGATGAAAAACTGTTTTTT | CSANPGGLDEKLFF
TRBJ2-5 | TRBV7-9 | few | TRBD2 | TGTGCCAGCAGCTGGACATTGGGACTAGCGGAAGAGACCCAGTACTTC | CASSWTLGLAEETQYF
TRBJ2-5 | TRBV20-1 | . | . | TGCAGTGCTAGATGGGAGACCCAGTACTTC | CSARWETQYF
TRBJ2-1 | TRBV20-1 | few | . | TGCAGTGCTCGGGACTTAAGGGACTACAATGAGCAGTTCTTC | CSARDLRDYNEQFF
TRBJ2-5 | TRBV20-1 | . | TRBD2 | TGCAGTGCAGGACTAGCGGGAAGTCCGGCCCAGTACTTC | CSAGLAGSPAQYF
TRBJ2-1 | TRBV18 | many | . | TGTGCCAGCTCACCGACTAGTTACAATGAGCAGTTCTTC | CASSPTSYNEQFF
TRBJ2-1 | TRBV20-1 | . | TRBD2 | TGCAGTGCTAGAGGTAGAAATAGCGGGAGAAATGAGCAGTTCTTC | CSARGRNSGRNEQFF
TRBJ1-2 | TRBV9 | few | . | TGTGCCAGCAGCGTACGGGACCAATACGGCTACACCTTC | CASSVRDQYGYTF
TRBJ1-1 | TRBV5-1 | few | . | TGCGCCAGCAGCTTGGGTGGACAGTTGAACACTGAAGCTTTCTTT | CASSLGGQLNTEAFF
TRBJ2-7 | TRBV18 | once | TRBD1 | TGTGCCAGCTCAGCCGGGACAGGGGACGAGCAGTACTTC | CASSAGTGDEQYF
TRBJ1-4 | TRBV12-5 | . | . | TGTGCTAGTGGTTTTTACGGGGCAACTAATGAAAAACTGTTTTTT | CASGFYGATNEKLFF
TRBJ2-3 | TRBV5-6 | . | . | TGTGCCAGCAGCTACGAAGGGGGGGTTACTACCACAGATACGCAGTATTTT | CASSYEGGVTTTDTQYF
TRBJ2-3 | TRBV6-2/TRBV6-3 | . | . | TGTGCCAGCAGTTCCCCGGACCTACCCGCAGATACGCAGTATTTT | CASSSPDLPADTQYF
TRBJ1-2 | TRBV27 | . | . | TGTGCCAGCTCCCGCAGGGAACCAGCTAACTATGGCTACACCTTC | CASSRREPANYGYTF
TRBJ2-1 | TRBV29-1 | . | TRBD2 | TGCAGCGGCAGACTAGCCCTTATTGGCAATGAGCAGTTCTTC | CSGRLALIGNEQFF
TRBJ2-5 | TRBV20-1 | . | TRBD1 | TGCAGTGCTAGGGACAGGGGTTGGGAGACCCAGTACTTC | CSARDRGWETQYF
TRBJ2-5 | TRBV5-1 | . | . | TGCGCCAGGACGAGGGGCCAAGAGACCCAGTACTTC | CARTRGQETQYF
TRBJ1-4 | TRBV20-1 | few | . | TGCAGTGCCCCCCAAAGGGTACTGGTTTGGGGGGAAAAACTGTTTTTT | CSAPQRVLVWGEKLFF
TRBJ2-1 | TRBV20-1 | many | TRBD1 | TGCAGTGCTAGAGATTCTCTGTCGGGACAGCTCTACAATGAGCAGTTCTTC | CSARDSLSGQLYNEQFF
TRBJ2-4 | TRBV7-2 | few | TRBD2 | TGTGCCAGCAGCTTAACGACTAGCGCCATTCAGTACTTC | CASSLTTSAIQYF
TRBJ2-5 | TRBV10-3 | . | TRBD1 | TGTGCCATCAGTGATAGGGGGACAGCGAAAGAGACCCAGTACTTC | CAISDRGTAKETQYF
TRBJ2-3 | TRBV13 | . | TRBD2 | TGTGCCAGCAGCTTATTGACGGGAGGTACAGATACGCAGTATTTT | CASSLLTGGTDTQYF
TRBJ1-1 | TRBV29-1 | . | . | TGCAGCGTTGACGGTGATGGCAGGCACACTGAAGCTTTCTTT | CSVDGDGRHTEAFF